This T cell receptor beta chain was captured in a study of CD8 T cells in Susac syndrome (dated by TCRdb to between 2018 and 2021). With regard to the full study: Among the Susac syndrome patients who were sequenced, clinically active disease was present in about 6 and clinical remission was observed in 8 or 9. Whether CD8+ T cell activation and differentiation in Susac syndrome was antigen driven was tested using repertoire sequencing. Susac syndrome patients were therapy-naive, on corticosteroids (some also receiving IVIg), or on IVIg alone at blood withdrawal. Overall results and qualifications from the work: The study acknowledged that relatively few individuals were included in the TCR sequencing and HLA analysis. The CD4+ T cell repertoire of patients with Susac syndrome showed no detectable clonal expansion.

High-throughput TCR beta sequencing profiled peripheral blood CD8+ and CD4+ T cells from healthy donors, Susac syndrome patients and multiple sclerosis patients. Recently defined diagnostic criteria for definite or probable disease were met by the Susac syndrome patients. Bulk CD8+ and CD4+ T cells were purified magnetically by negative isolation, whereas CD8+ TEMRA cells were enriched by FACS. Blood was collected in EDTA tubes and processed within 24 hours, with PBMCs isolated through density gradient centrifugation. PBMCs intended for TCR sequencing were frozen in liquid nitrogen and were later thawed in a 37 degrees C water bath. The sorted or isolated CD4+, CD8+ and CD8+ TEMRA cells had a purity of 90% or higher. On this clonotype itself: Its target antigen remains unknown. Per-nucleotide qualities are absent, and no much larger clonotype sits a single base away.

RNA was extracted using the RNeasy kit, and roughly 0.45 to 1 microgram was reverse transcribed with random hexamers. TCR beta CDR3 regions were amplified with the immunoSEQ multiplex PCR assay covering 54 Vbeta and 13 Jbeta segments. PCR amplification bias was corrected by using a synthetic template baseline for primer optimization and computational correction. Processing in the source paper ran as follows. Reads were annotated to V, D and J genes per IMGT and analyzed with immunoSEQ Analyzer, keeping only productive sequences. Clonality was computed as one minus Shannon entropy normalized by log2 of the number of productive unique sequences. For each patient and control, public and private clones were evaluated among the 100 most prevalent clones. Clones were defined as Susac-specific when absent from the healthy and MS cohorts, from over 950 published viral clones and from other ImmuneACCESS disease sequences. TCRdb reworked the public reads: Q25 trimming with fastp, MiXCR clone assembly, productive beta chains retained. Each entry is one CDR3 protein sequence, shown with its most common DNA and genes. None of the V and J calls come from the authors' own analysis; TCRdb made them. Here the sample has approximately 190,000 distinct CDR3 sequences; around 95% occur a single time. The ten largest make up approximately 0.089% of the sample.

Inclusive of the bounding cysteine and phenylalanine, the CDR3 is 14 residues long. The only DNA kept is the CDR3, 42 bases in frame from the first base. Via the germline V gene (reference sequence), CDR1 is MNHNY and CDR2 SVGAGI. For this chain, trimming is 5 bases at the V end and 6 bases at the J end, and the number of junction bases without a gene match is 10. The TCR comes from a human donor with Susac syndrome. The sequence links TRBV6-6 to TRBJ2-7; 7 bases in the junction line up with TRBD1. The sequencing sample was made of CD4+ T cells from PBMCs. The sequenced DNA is TGTGCCAGCAGTAGATCGACAGGGCAAGGCGAGCAGTACTTC. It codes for CASSRSTGQGEQYF.